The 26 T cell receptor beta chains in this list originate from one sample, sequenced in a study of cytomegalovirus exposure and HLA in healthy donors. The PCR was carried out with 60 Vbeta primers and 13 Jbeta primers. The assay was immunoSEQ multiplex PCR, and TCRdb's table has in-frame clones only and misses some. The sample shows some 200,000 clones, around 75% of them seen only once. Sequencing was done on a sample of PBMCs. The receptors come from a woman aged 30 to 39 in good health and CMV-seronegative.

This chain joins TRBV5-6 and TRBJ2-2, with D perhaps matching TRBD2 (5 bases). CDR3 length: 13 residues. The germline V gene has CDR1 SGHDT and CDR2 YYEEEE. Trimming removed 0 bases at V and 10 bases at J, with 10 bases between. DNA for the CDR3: TGTGCCAGCAGCTTGGGTTTTCGGGAGGAGCTGTTTTTT. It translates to CASSLGFREELFF.

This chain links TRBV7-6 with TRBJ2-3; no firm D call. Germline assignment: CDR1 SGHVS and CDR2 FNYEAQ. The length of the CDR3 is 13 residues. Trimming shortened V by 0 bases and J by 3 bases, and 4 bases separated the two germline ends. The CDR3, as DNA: TGTGCCAGCAGCTTAGCTAGTACAGATACGCAGTATTTT. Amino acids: CASSLASTDTQYF.

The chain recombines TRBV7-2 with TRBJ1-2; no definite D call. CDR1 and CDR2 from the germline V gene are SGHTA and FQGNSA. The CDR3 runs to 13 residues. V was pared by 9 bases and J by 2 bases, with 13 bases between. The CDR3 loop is CASTEITNYGYTF. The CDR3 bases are TGTGCCAGTACAGAAATAACGAACTATGGCTACACCTTC.

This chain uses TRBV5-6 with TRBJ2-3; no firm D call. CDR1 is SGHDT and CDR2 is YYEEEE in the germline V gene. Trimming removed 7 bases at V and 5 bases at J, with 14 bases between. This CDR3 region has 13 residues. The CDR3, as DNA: TGTGCCAGCGCGTCTCGAATCGGAGATACGCAGTATTTT. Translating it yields CASASRIGDTQYF.

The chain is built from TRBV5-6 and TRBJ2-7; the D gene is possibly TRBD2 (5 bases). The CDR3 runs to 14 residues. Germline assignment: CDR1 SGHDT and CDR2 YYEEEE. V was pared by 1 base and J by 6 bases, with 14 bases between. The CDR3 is CASSLPLRRGEQYF. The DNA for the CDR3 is TGTGCCAGCAGCTTGCCCCTACGCCGGGGCGAGCAGTACTTC.

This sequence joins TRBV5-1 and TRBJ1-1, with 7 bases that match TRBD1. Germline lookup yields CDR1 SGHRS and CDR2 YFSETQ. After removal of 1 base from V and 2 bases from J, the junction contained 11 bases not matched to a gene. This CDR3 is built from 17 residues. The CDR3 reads CASSLIAITGENTEAFF. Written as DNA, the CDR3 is TGCGCCAGCAGCTTGATTGCCATAACAGGGGAAAACACTGAAGCTTTCTTT.

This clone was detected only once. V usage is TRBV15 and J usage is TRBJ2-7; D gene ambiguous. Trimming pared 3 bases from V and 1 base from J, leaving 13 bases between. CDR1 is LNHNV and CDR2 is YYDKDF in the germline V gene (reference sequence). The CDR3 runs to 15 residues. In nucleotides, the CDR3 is TGTGCCACCAGCAGTGTGCCCCAAACTTCCTACGAGCAGTACTTC. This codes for CATSSVPQTSYEQYF.

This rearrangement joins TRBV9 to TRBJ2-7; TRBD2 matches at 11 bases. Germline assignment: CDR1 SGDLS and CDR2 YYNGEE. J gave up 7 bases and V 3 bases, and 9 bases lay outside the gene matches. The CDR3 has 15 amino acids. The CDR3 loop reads CASSELAGGPAEQYF. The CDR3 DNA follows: TGTGCCAGCAGCGAGTTAGCGGGAGGGCCGGCGGAGCAGTACTTC.

CDR3: CASSSTGGNEKLFF. In DNA form, the CDR3 reads TGCGCCAGCAGCTCGACAGGGGGAAATGAAAAACTGTTTTTT. The V and J genes are TRBV5-1 and TRBJ1-4, with 9 bases matching TRBD1. V was clipped by 3 bases and J by 5 bases; unmatched bases: 2. Germline CDR1 and CDR2: SGHRS and YFSETQ. The CDR3 loop spans 14 amino acids. Full variable domain (rest looked up from reference TRBV5-1 and TRBJ1-4): KAGVTQTPRYLIKTRGQQVTLSCSPISGHRSVSWYQQTPGQGLQFLFEYFSETQRNKGNFPGRFSGRQFSNSRSEMNVSTLELGDSALYLCASSSTGGNEKLFFGSGTQLSVL.

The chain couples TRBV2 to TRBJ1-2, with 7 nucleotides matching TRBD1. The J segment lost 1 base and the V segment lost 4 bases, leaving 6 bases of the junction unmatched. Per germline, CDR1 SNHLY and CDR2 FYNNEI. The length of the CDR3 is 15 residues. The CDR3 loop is CASSGQGGDNYGYTF. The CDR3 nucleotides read TGTGCCAGCAGTGGACAGGGTGGGGATAACTATGGCTACACCTTC. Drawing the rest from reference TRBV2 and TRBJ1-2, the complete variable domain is EPEVTQTPSHQVTQMGQEVILRCVPISNHLYFYWYRQILGQKVEFLVSFYNNEISEKSEIFDDQFSVERPDGSNFTLKIRSTKLEDSAMYFCASSGQGGDNYGYTFGSGTRLTVV.

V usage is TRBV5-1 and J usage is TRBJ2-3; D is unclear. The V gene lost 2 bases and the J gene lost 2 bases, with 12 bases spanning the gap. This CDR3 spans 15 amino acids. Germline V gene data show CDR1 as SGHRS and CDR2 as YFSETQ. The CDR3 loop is CASSLDSPDTDTQYF. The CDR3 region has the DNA TGCGCCAGCAGCTTAGACTCTCCAGACACAGATACGCAGTATTTT.

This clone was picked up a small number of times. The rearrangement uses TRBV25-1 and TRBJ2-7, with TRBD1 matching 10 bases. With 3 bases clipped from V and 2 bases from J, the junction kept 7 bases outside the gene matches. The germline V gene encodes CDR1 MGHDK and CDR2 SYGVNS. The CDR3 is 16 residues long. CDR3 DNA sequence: TGTGCCAGCAGTGACTTCCGGGACAGGGGAACCTACGAGCAGTACTTC. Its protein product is CASSDFRDRGTYEQYF.

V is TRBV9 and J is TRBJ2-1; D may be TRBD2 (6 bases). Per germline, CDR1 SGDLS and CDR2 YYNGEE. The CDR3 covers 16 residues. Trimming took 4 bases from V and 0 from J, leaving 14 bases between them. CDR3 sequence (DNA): TGTGCCAGCAGCCCTCGGGGCGGGGACTCCTACAATGAGCAGTTCTTC. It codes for CASSPRGGDSYNEQFF.

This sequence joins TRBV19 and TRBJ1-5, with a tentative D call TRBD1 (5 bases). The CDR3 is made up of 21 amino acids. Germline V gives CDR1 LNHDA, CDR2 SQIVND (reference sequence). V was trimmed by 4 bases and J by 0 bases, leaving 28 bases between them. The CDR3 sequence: CASSTKWGYLRENYSNQPQHF. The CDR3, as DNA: TGTGCCAGTAGTACTAAATGGGGATACCTCAGGGAAAATTATAGCAATCAGCCCCAGCATTTT.

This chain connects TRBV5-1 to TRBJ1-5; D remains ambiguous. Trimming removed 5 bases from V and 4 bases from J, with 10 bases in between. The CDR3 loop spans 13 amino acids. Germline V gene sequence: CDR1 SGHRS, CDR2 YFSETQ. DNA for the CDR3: TGCGCCAGCAGGGCAGGTCAAAATCAGCCCCAGCATTTT. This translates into CASRAGQNQPQHF.

CDR3 DNA: TGTGCCAGCAGCCCCGGGACAGGTCGATACGAGCAGTACTTC. Protein product: CASSPGTGRYEQYF. This chain connects TRBV6-1 to TRBJ2-7, with TRBD1 matching 8 bases. CDR1 is MNHNS, CDR2 SASEGT, per germline. Trimming removed 6 bases from V and 4 bases from J; junction bases left unmatched: 8. The CDR3 covers 14 residues.

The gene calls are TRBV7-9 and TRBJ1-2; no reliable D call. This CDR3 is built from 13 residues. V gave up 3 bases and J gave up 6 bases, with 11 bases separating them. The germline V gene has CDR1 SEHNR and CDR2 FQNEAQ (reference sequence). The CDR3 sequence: CASSFSKRDGYTF. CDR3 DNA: TGTGCCAGCAGCTTCTCCAAGCGGGATGGCTACACCTTC.

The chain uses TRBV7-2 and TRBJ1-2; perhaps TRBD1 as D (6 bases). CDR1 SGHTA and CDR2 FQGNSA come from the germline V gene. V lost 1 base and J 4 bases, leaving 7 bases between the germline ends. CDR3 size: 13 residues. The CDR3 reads CASSLGDTYGYTF. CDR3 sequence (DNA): TGTGCCAGCAGCTTAGGGGACACCTATGGCTACACCTTC.

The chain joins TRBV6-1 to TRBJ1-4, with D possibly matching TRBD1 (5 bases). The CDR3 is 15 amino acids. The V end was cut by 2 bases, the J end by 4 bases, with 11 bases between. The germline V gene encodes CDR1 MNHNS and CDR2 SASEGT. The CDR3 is CASSELGGSNEKLFF. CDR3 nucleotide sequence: TGTGCCAGCAGTGAACTCGGGGGGAGTAATGAAAAACTGTTTTTT.

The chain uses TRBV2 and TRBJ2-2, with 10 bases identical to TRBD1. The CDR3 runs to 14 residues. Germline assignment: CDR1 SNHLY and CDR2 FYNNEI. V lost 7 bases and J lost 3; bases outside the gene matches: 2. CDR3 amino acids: CASNGQGDTGELFF. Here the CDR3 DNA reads TGTGCCAGCAACGGACAGGGGGACACCGGGGAGCTGTTTTTT.

This chain's CDR3 is CASSGLAGVGETQYF. The DNA of the CDR3 is TGTGCCAGCAGCGGGCTAGCGGGAGTTGGAGAGACCCAGTACTTC. The V and J genes are TRBV9 and TRBJ2-5; the match to TRBD2 covers 10 bases. Germline CDR1 SGDLS, CDR2 YYNGEE. V lost 3 bases and J lost 4; bases outside the gene matches: 6. The CDR3 sequence is 15 residues long.

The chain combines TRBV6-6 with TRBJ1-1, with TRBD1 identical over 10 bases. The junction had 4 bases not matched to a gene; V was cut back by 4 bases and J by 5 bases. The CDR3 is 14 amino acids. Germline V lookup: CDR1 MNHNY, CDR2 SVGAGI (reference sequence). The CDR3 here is CASSFDRGRTEAFF. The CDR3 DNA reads TGTGCCAGCAGTTTCGACAGGGGGCGAACTGAAGCTTTCTTT.

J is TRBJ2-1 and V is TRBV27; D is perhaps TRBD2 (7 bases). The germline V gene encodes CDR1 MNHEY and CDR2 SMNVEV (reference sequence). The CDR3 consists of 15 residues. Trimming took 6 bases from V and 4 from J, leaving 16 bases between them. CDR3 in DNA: TGTGCCAGCAGCATCCCCGGGGGGCGGTACAATGAGCAGTTCTTC. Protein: CASSIPGGRYNEQFF.

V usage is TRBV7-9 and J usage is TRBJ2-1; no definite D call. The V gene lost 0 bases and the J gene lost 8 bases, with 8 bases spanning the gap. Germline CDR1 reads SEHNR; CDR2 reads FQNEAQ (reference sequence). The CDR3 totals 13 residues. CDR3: CASSLAARDEQFF. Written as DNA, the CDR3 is TGTGCCAGCAGCTTAGCGGCCCGGGATGAGCAGTTCTTC.

This chain's CDR3 is CATSEGLAGIQETQYF. The DNA of the CDR3 is TGTGCCACCAGCGAGGGACTAGCGGGGATCCAAGAGACCCAGTACTTC. The V and J genes are TRBV15 and TRBJ2-5; TRBD2 aligns across 13 bases. The J segment lost 1 base and the V segment lost 5 bases, leaving 4 bases of the junction unmatched. Germline V lookup: CDR1 LNHNV, CDR2 YYDKDF (reference sequence). This CDR3 comprises 16 residues. Drawing the rest from reference TRBV15 and TRBJ2-5, the complete variable domain is DAMVIQNPRYQVTQFGKPVTLSCSQTLNHNVMYWYQQKSSQAPKLLFHYYDKDFNNEADTPDNFQSRRPNTSFCFLDIRSPGLGDTAMYLCATSEGLAGIQETQYFGPGTRLLVL.

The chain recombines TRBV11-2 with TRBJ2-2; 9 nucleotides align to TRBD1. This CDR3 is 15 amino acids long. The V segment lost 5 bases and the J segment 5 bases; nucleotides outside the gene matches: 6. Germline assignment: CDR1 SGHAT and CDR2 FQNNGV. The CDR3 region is CASSLTGTGTGELFF. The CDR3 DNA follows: TGTGCCAGCAGCCTTACCGGGACAGGGACCGGGGAGCTGTTTTTT.